Presented here are 10 T cell receptor beta chains from one specimen sequenced in a study of cytomegalovirus exposure and HLA in healthy donors. PCR used 60 Vbeta primers and 13 Jbeta primers. The table came from immunoSEQ multiplex PCR; TCRdb's copy has only in-frame clones and leaves some out. The repertoire holds about 130,000 clones, with around 70% as singletons. The sample was PBMCs. The receptor set was obtained from a man aged 25-45 years in good health and CMV-seropositive.

The chain recombines TRBV19 with TRBJ2-5; 7 nucleotides line up with TRBD2. J gave up 3 bases and V 6 bases, and 10 bases lay outside the gene matches. Germline V gives CDR1 LNHDA, CDR2 SQIVND (reference sequence). The CDR3 is made up of 15 amino acids. DNA for the CDR3: TGTGCCAGTAGGCGGGAGTCCGTTGGAGAAGAGACCCAGTACTTC. Amino acid sequence: CASRRESVGEETQYF.

Here the CDR3 reads CASSWGGPLNTGELFF. CDR3 nucleotides: TGCGCCAGCAGCTGGGGAGGGCCCCTAAACACCGGGGAGCTGTTTTTT. V gene TRBV5-1 combines with J gene TRBJ2-2; 7 nucleotides line up with TRBD2. The CDR3 covers 16 residues. J lost 2 bases, V lost 3 bases, and 7 bases had no gene match. The germline gives CDR1 SGHRS, CDR2 YFSETQ. Full variable domain (missing parts from reference TRBV5-1 and TRBJ2-2): KAGVTQTPRYLIKTRGQQVTLSCSPISGHRSVSWYQQTPGQGLQFLFEYFSETQRNKGNFPGRFSGRQFSNSRSEMNVSTLELGDSALYLCASSWGGPLNTGELFFGEGSRLTVL.

This rearrangement joins TRBV7-2 to TRBJ1-5; TRBD1 agrees at 7 bases. CDR3 length equals 14 residues. Germline trimming cut 4 bases from V and 7 bases from J; bases unmatched to any gene: 7. Germline V gene sequence: CDR1 SGHTA, CDR2 FQGNSA. The CDR3 loop reads CASSSGGLRQPQHF. In nucleotides, the CDR3 is TGTGCCAGCAGCTCAGGGGGTCTTCGACAGCCCCAGCATTTT.

The chain uses TRBV18 and TRBJ2-5, with 7 bases lining up with TRBD2. This CDR3 has 15 residues. Trimming at V came to 4 bases and at J to 5 bases, leaving 10 bases not matched to a gene. Germline values: CDR1 KGHSH, CDR2 LQKENI. The CDR3 protein is CASSLTGGSGETQYF. The CDR3 DNA follows: TGTGCCAGCTCACTGACGGGCGGGAGCGGCGAGACCCAGTACTTC.

The chain is built from TRBV5-6 and TRBJ1-5, with a possible D match to TRBD1 (5 bases). The CDR3 has 16 residues. Germline CDR1 SGHDT, CDR2 YYEEEE. V lost 1 base, J lost 1 base, and 12 bases lay in between. CDR3 protein: CASSLFQGGSNQPQHF. The CDR3 region has the DNA TGTGCCAGCAGCTTGTTCCAGGGCGGCAGCAATCAGCCCCAGCATTTT. The whole variable domain, remainder taken from reference TRBV5-6 and TRBJ1-5, is DAGVTQSPTHLIKTRGQQVTLRCSPKSGHDTVSWYQQALGQGPQFIFQYYEEEERQRGNFPDRFSGHQFPNYSSELNVNALLLGDSALYLCASSLFQGGSNQPQHFGDGTRLSIL.

The V call is TRBV27, the J call TRBJ1-2; TRBD1 aligns across 7 bases. J lost 4 bases, V lost 5 bases, and 4 bases had no gene match. The CDR3 has 13 amino acids. Germline V CDR1 and CDR2: MNHEY, SMNVEV (reference sequence). CDR3 protein: CASSANRGYGYTF. The CDR3 coding sequence is TGTGCCAGCAGTGCCAACAGGGGCTATGGCTACACCTTC.

The chain combines TRBV11-2 with TRBJ1-2; D not resolved. Germline V gene data show CDR1 as SGHAT and CDR2 as FQNNGV. The CDR3 covers 13 residues. Between the trimmed V and J ends, which lost 3 bases and 4 bases, there was a span of 9 bases. CDR3 nucleotide sequence: TGTGCCAGCAGCTTGGGAGATACCTATGGCTACACCTTC. Translating it yields CASSLGDTYGYTF.

The chain has TRBV5-1 and TRBJ1-2; D is uncertain. Germline V gene data show CDR1 as SGHRS and CDR2 as YFSETQ. The CDR3 runs to 14 residues. V was pared by 4 bases and J by 2 bases, with 12 bases between. CDR3 amino acids: CASSPTRLNYGYTF. The CDR3 coding sequence is TGCGCCAGCAGCCCCACGAGGCTCAACTATGGCTACACCTTC. Variable domain in full (rest from reference TRBV5-1 and TRBJ1-2): KAGVTQTPRYLIKTRGQQVTLSCSPISGHRSVSWYQQTPGQGLQFLFEYFSETQRNKGNFPGRFSGRQFSNSRSEMNVSTLELGDSALYLCASSPTRLNYGYTFGSGTRLTVV.

The J gene is TRBJ1-1, the V gene TRBV5-4; 7 bases map to TRBD1. CDR1 and CDR2 from the germline V gene are SGHNT and YYREEE (reference sequence). The CDR3 consists of 14 residues. Trimming removed 4 bases from V and 1 base from J; junction bases left unmatched: 4. DNA of the CDR3: TGTGCCAGCAGCCCGGACAGGAGGAACACTGAAGCTTTCTTT. It yields the protein CASSPDRRNTEAFF.

This clone was found once. V usage is TRBV28 and J usage is TRBJ2-1; 11 nucleotides agree with TRBD2. The CDR3 runs to 15 residues. Germline CDR1 MDHEN, CDR2 SYDVKM. Trimming cost V 6 bases and J 4 bases; bases outside gene matches: 5. CDR3 sequence: CASRLAGGTYNEQFF. CDR3 DNA: TGTGCCAGCAGGTTAGCGGGAGGGACATACAATGAGCAGTTCTTC. The whole variable domain, remainder taken from reference TRBV28 and TRBJ2-1, is DVKVTQSSRYLVKRTGEKVFLECVQDMDHENMFWYRQDPGLGLRLIYFSYDVKMKEKGDIPEGYSVSREKKERFSLILESASTNQTSMYLCASRLAGGTYNEQFFGPGTRLTVL.